This entry lists 26 T cell receptor beta chains sequenced from one sample in a study of early T cells in non-severe SARS-CoV-2 infection. TCRdb itself ran the 5' RACE reads through MiXCR, one entry per CDR3 protein. Of about 90,000 distinct CDR3 sequences in the sample, about 12% are singletons; the top ten hold 4% to 4.5%. The material sequenced was whole blood, taken at baseline. The receptors stem from an adult who was a healthcare worker with PCR-confirmed SARS-CoV-2 infection or an uninfected control (not recorded which).

This clonotype was detected a few times. This chain joins TRBV24-1 and TRBJ2-3; the D gene is possibly TRBD2 (6 bases). Germline-derived CDR1 and CDR2 are KGHDR and SFDVKD. The V end was cut by 1 base, the J end by 3 bases, with 7 bases between. CDR3 length equals 14 residues. The CDR3 reads CATSDFSGTDTQYF. Here the CDR3 DNA reads TGTGCCACCAGTGATTTCAGCGGGACAGATACGCAGTATTTT.

This clonotype showed up just a few times. The chain recombines TRBV20-1 with TRBJ1-2; no firm D call. In germline, CDR1 is DFQATT, CDR2 SNEGSKA (reference sequence). The CDR3 is 13 amino acids. Trimming shortened V by 5 bases and J by 1 base, and 11 bases separated the two germline ends. CDR3 DNA sequence: TGCAGTGCTCTGCGAGAGGATAACTATGGCTACACCTTC. Protein product: CSALREDNYGYTF.

The J gene is TRBJ2-1, the V gene TRBV28, with D possibly matching TRBD2 (6 bases). The CDR3 length is 16 residues. Trimming took 8 bases from V and 10 from J, leaving 27 bases between them. The germline gives CDR1 MDHEN, CDR2 SYDVKM. DNA of the CDR3: TGTGCCAGCCCCCCAACAGCGGGCCTACGGTGGGAGGAGCAGTTCTTC. It specifies CASPPTAGLRWEEQFF.

This clonotype has a handful of counts. J is TRBJ1-6 and V is TRBV30, with D perhaps TRBD1 (5 bases). V lost 4 bases to trimming and J lost 9 bases, with 16 bases between them. The germline CDR1 and CDR2 sequences are GTSNPN and SVGIG (reference sequence). The CDR3 consists of 14 residues. This CDR3 reads CAWTLGHRGSPLHF. DNA for the CDR3: TGTGCCTGGACCCTAGGACACCGTGGTTCACCCCTCCACTTT.

This sequence joins TRBV27 and TRBJ1-6; D perhaps matches TRBD1 (5 bases). Trimming took off 7 bases at V and 3 bases at J, with 13 bases between the two ends. The CDR3 consists of 15 residues. Germline CDR1 is MNHEY and CDR2 is SMNVEV (reference sequence). CDR3 sequence: CASNPGLNYNSPLHF. The CDR3, as DNA: TGTGCCAGCAACCCGGGACTGAACTATAATTCACCCCTCCACTTT.

This clonotype was seen many times. The rearrangement joins TRBV28 to TRBJ1-1; tentatively, D is TRBD1 (5 bases). The V and J ends lost 9 bases and 4 bases respectively, with 15 bases between them. The CDR3 runs to 13 residues. Germline CDR1 reads MDHEN; CDR2 reads SYDVKM. This CDR3 reads CASNWGEGTEAFF. Written as DNA, the CDR3 is TGTGCCAGTAATTGGGGGGAGGGCACTGAAGCTTTCTTT.

CDR3 DNA: TGTGCCAGCAGGGCTAGCGGAGGAAGCGAGCAGTACTTC. Protein sequence: CASRASGGSEQYF. V usage is TRBV3-1 and J usage is TRBJ2-7, with 7 bases that match TRBD2. The CDR3 covers 13 residues. Looked up from germline, CDR1 is LGHDT and CDR2 is YNNKEL (reference sequence). The ends lost 6 bases at V and 6 bases at J; junction bases unmatched: 8.

This clonotype was seen a handful of times. V gene TRBV18 combines with J gene TRBJ2-7; 11 bases fit TRBD1. This CDR3 region has 16 residues. From germline, CDR1 is KGHSH and CDR2 LQKENI. Germline trimming cut 3 bases from V and 2 bases from J; bases unmatched to any gene: 6. CDR3 sequence (DNA): TGTGCCAGCTCACCTACACCGGGACAGGGGGCCTACGAGCAGTACTTC. Its translation is CASSPTPGQGAYEQYF.

At least ten counts were recorded for this clonotype. The rearrangement joins TRBV11-3 to TRBJ2-1, with unresolved D. Germline V gene sequence: CDR1 SGHNT, CDR2 YENEEA. V was pared by 1 base and J by 6 bases, with 7 bases between. The CDR3 has 13 residues. The CDR3 sequence is CASSLGNFNEQFF. The CDR3 DNA sequence: TGTGCCAGCAGCTTAGGGAACTTCAATGAGCAGTTCTTC.

The sample holds many counts of this clonotype. The chain uses TRBV20-1 and TRBJ2-3; a weak D match, TRBD2 (5 bases). Germline CDR1 DFQATT, CDR2 SNEGSKA (reference sequence). The CDR3 totals 13 residues. The chain's CDR3 is CKPRGLRTDTQYF. DNA for the CDR3: TGCAAGCCAAGAGGACTTCGCACAGATACGCAGTATTTT.

The chain recombines TRBV10-3 with TRBJ2-2; D is ambiguous. The CDR3 extends over 14 amino acids. Germline V gene sequence: CDR1 ENHRY, CDR2 SYGVKD. V dropped 0 bases and J dropped 1 base, with 3 bases sitting between them. CDR3 in amino acids: CAISESGNTGELFF. The CDR3 nucleotides read TGTGCCATCAGTGAGTCGGGGAACACCGGGGAGCTGTTTTTT.

The chain couples TRBV3-1 to TRBJ2-7; no clear D. V shed 0 bases and J shed 2 bases, with 11 bases lying between them. The CDR3 loop spans 15 amino acids. Germline CDR1 LGHDT, CDR2 YNNKEL (reference sequence). The CDR3 region is CASSQDLLTPYEQYF. The CDR3 DNA reads as TGTGCCAGCAGCCAAGATTTACTGACTCCCTACGAGCAGTACTTC.

This clonotype was recorded a few times. V and J are TRBV5-4 and TRBJ2-3, with 8 bases aligning to TRBD2. The CDR3 runs to 13 residues. CDR1 SGHNT and CDR2 YYREEE come from the germline V gene (reference sequence). V lost 9 bases, J lost 3 bases, and 6 bases stayed unmatched. CDR3 loop: CATSGGWTDTQYF. The DNA of the CDR3 is TGTGCCACCTCGGGGGGGTGGACAGATACGCAGTATTTT. The complete variable domain, with remaining parts taken from reference TRBV5-4 and TRBJ2-3, reads ETGVTQSPTHLIKTRGQQVTLRCSSQSGHNTVSWYQQALGQGPQFIFQYYREEENGRGNFPPRFSGLQFPNYSSELNVNALELDDSALYLCATSGGWTDTQYFGPGTRLTVL.

J is TRBJ2-1 and V is TRBV9; D gene unclear. The CDR3 length is 12 residues. CDR1 and CDR2 (germline): SGDLS, YYNGEE. The V and J ends lost 3 bases and 8 bases respectively, with 9 bases between them. CDR3 in DNA: TGTGCCAGCAGCGGAGAAAGGGATGAGCAGTTCTTC. Translation gives CASSGERDEQFF.

The gene calls are TRBV19 and TRBJ1-4; D not resolved. The CDR3 length is 15 residues. V was pared by 6 bases and J by 1 base, with 12 bases between. Germline loops: CDR1 LNHDA, CDR2 SQIVND (reference sequence). This CDR3 is CASRAATRTNEKLFF. In DNA form, the CDR3 reads TGTGCCAGTAGGGCAGCAACCAGAACTAATGAAAAACTGTTTTTT.

The CDR3 here is CSVIIGGETQYF. The CDR3 region has the DNA TGCAGCGTTATCATAGGGGGGGAGACCCAGTACTTC. The rearrangement joins TRBV29-1 to TRBJ2-5, with D perhaps assigned TRBD1 or TRBD2 (6 bases each). This CDR3 spans 12 amino acids. In germline, CDR1 is SQVTM, CDR2 ANQGSEA. V was shortened by 5 bases and J by 5 bases, with 12 bases between the two germline ends. Filled out from reference TRBV29-1 and TRBJ2-5, the complete variable domain reads SAVISQKPSRDICQRGTSLTIQCQVDSQVTMMFWYRQQPGQSLTLIATANQGSEATYESGFVIDKFPISRPNLTFSTLTVSNMSPEDSSIYLCSVIIGGETQYFGPGTRLLVL.

The V and J genes are TRBV20-1 and TRBJ2-1; 9 positions match TRBD2. V dropped 1 base and J dropped 4; count of bases not matched to a gene: 2. Germline V gene data show CDR1 as DFQATT and CDR2 as SNEGSKA (reference sequence). This CDR3 region has 14 residues. For the CDR3, the DNA is TGCAGTGCTAGAGGCGGGGGGGAATACAATGAGCAGTTCTTC. Encoded protein: CSARGGGEYNEQFF.

Many counts were recorded for this clonotype. DNA for the CDR3: TGTGCCAGCAGTCAGACAGGGGATAGTCGGGTCAAAAACATTCAGTACTTC. Amino acid sequence: CASSQTGDSRVKNIQYF. The V gene is TRBV12-3 or TRBV12-4, the J gene TRBJ2-4, with 8 bases aligning to TRBD1. CDR3 length equals 17 residues. V lost 5 bases to trimming and J lost 3 bases; unmatched junction nucleotides: 12.

This clonotype was found many times. This chain uses TRBV29-1 with TRBJ2-5; 8 bases match TRBD2. CDR1 and CDR2 (germline): SQVTM, ANQGSEA. V lost 7 bases to trimming and J lost 2 bases; unmatched junction nucleotides: 3. This CDR3 has 12 residues. The CDR3 region is CSGAGGQETQYF. For the CDR3, the DNA is TGCAGCGGGGCGGGAGGTCAAGAGACCCAGTACTTC.

This clonotype was detected only a few times. The chain has TRBV11-2 and TRBJ1-2, with 7 bases aligning to TRBD1. Germline CDR1 reads SGHAT; CDR2 reads FQNNGV. The CDR3 is made up of 18 amino acids. V dropped 0 bases and J dropped 4; count of bases not matched to a gene: 14. The CDR3 here is CASSLDLVDSTGSYGYTF. The CDR3 nucleotides are TGTGCCAGCAGCTTAGATCTGGTAGACTCGACAGGGAGCTATGGCTACACCTTC.

This clonotype was seen many times. The rearrangement uses TRBV4-2 and TRBJ2-3; perhaps TRBD2 as D (6 bases). This CDR3 region has 14 residues. The germline CDR1 and CDR2 sequences are LGHNA and YNFKEQ. The V gene lost 3 bases and the J gene lost 7 bases, with 14 bases spanning the gap. The CDR3 bases are TGTGCCAGCAGCCAGGGCCGCGGGGAGAATACGCAGTATTTT. Translated: CASSQGRGENTQYF.

This clonotype occurred many times. The V gene is TRBV20-1, the J gene TRBJ1-5; D is undetermined. Trimming left V 5 bases short and J 4 bases short, with 9 bases between. This CDR3 is built from 12 residues. Germline values: CDR1 DFQATT, CDR2 SNEGSKA (reference sequence). Here the CDR3 reads CSARAGNQPQHF. The CDR3 nucleotides read TGCAGTGCTCGGGCTGGGAATCAGCCCCAGCATTTT.

This clonotype occurred a few times. J is TRBJ2-5 and V is TRBV12-3 or TRBV12-4; D might be TRBD2 (7 bases). The V gene lost 3 bases and the J gene lost 5 bases, with 13 bases spanning the gap. The CDR3 sequence is 14 residues long. The CDR3 spells CASSFGTGGETQYF. For the CDR3, the DNA is TGTGCCAGCAGTTTCGGTACGGGGGGCGAGACCCAGTACTTC.

The chain couples TRBV6-2 or TRBV6-3 to TRBJ1-4; D gene uncertain. The CDR3 contains 13 residues. With 2 bases removed from V and 6 bases from J, the gap between germline ends came to 7 bases. Germline V gene data show CDR1 as MNHEY and CDR2 as SVGEGT. This chain's CDR3 is CASSYGGDEKLFF. As DNA, the CDR3 is TGTGCCAGCAGTTACGGCGGGGATGAAAAACTGTTTTTT.

This clonotype was seen a few times. The chain recombines TRBV4-2 with TRBJ2-1; 7 nucleotides agree with TRBD2. Germline loops: CDR1 LGHNA, CDR2 YNFKEQ. The CDR3 consists of 12 residues. After removal of 5 bases from V and 9 bases from J, the junction contained 4 bases not matched to a gene. DNA of the CDR3: TGTGCCAGCAGCTATGGGGGGGGTGAGCAGTTCTTC. It yields the protein CASSYGGGEQFF.

V gene TRBV11-2 combines with J gene TRBJ2-7; no clear D. V lost 3 bases and J 4 bases, leaving 13 bases between the germline ends. This CDR3 has 14 amino acids. Germline assignment: CDR1 SGHAT and CDR2 FQNNGV. In nucleotides, the CDR3 is TGTGCCAGCAGCTTTGGTTTTTCGGTTTACGAGCAGTACTTC. Its translation is CASSFGFSVYEQYF.